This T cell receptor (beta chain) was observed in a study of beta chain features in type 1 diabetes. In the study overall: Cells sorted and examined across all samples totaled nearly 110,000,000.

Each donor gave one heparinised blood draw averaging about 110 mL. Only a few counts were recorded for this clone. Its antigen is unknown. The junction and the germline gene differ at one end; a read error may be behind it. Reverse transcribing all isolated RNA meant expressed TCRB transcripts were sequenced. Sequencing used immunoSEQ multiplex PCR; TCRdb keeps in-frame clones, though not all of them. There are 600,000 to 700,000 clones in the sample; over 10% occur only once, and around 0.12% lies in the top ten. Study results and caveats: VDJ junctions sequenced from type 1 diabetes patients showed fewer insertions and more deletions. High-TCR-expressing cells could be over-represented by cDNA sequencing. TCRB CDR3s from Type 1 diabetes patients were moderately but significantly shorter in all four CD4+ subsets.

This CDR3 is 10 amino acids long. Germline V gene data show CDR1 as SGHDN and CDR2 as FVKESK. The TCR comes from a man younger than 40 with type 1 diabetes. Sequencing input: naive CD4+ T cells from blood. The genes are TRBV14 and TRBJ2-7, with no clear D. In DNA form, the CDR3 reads TGTGCCAGCAGCCAAGATGAACGGATCTTC. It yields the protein CASSQDERIF. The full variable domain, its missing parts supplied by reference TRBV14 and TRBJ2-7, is EAGVTQFPSHSVIEKGQTVTLRCDPISGHDNLYWYRRVMGKEIKFLLHFVKESKQDESGMPNNRFLAERTGGTYSTLKVQPAELEDSGVYFCASSQDERIFGPGTRLTVT.